These T cell receptor beta chains were read from a single sample in a study of T-cell reconstitution after alpha-beta-depleted transplantation in children. TCRdb reanalysed the PCR reads using MiXCR and keeps one entry per CDR3 protein. Here the sample spans about 240,000 distinct CDR3 sequences, approximately 12% being singletons. The starting material was PBMCs from the stem cell graft donor, obtained from the stem cell graft. The receptors were sampled from a human donor who donated a stem cell graft to a child with acute lymphoblastic leukemia. Each CDR3 is given with its conserved first and last residue. Fields, in order: J gene, V gene, clone size, CDR3 protein. Not all rows give a size; the values are once, few, many and, for expanded clones, a class.

j_gene: TRBJ1-2; v_gene: TRBV5-1; abundance: many; CDR3aa: CASRGESDLSGYTF
j_gene: TRBJ2-7; v_gene: TRBV6-2/TRBV6-3; abundance: many; CDR3aa: CASSYPVLTEGLAGPHEQYF
j_gene: TRBJ2-3; v_gene: TRBV20-1; abundance: .; CDR3aa: CSARLPRTSGRIDTQYF
j_gene: TRBJ2-7; v_gene: TRBV12-3/TRBV12-4; abundance: many; CDR3aa: CASSYPGGDEQYF
j_gene: TRBJ2-5; v_gene: TRBV6-2/TRBV6-3; abundance: few; CDR3aa: CASGAVEETQYF
j_gene: TRBJ2-5; v_gene: TRBV6-1; abundance: many; CDR3aa: CASSELGGQGETQYF
j_gene: TRBJ2-1; v_gene: TRBV7-2; abundance: many; CDR3aa: CASSLAAGGYYNEQFF
j_gene: TRBJ2-7; v_gene: TRBV6-2/TRBV6-3; abundance: .; CDR3aa: CASIKTAQRYYEQYF
j_gene: TRBJ2-5; v_gene: TRBV7-2; abundance: many; CDR3aa: CASSLNRGWETQYF
j_gene: TRBJ1-3; v_gene: TRBV9; abundance: .; CDR3aa: CASSSGQGGTGNTIYF
j_gene: TRBJ2-1; v_gene: TRBV27; abundance: .; CDR3aa: CASSLGLAGGPGYNEQFF
j_gene: TRBJ2-1; v_gene: TRBV11-1; abundance: many; CDR3aa: CASSARLAGTLVASYNEQFF
j_gene: TRBJ2-1; v_gene: TRBV3-1; abundance: many; CDR3aa: CASSRERDEQFF
j_gene: TRBJ2-1; v_gene: TRBV5-1; abundance: many; CDR3aa: CASSLIGPGQGSYNEQFF
j_gene: TRBJ1-3; v_gene: TRBV28; abundance: many; CDR3aa: CASSRPGQGDTIYF
j_gene: TRBJ2-2; v_gene: TRBV5-1; abundance: few; CDR3aa: CASNPQHGELFF
j_gene: TRBJ2-2; v_gene: TRBV7-2; abundance: many; CDR3aa: CASSLTSGGAIAGELFF
j_gene: TRBJ1-6; v_gene: TRBV4-1; abundance: .; CDR3aa: CASSQDFRASPLHF
j_gene: TRBJ1-4; v_gene: TRBV7-2; abundance: many; CDR3aa: CASSIGPAATGEKLFF
j_gene: TRBJ1-1; v_gene: TRBV18; abundance: many; CDR3aa: CASSPGQDYTEAFF
j_gene: TRBJ2-4; v_gene: TRBV19; abundance: many; CDR3aa: CASSITGSKNIQYF
j_gene: TRBJ2-7; v_gene: TRBV28; abundance: many; CDR3aa: CASSFWQGKHEQYF
j_gene: TRBJ2-1; v_gene: TRBV6-2/TRBV6-3; abundance: many; CDR3aa: CASSQRPGTTYNEQFF
j_gene: TRBJ2-3; v_gene: TRBV5-1; abundance: many; CDR3aa: CASSLEGRPDTQYF
j_gene: TRBJ2-2; v_gene: TRBV28; abundance: .; CDR3aa: CASRVLVAGELFF
j_gene: TRBJ1-1; v_gene: TRBV27; abundance: many; CDR3aa: CASTSRGRPEAFF
j_gene: TRBJ2-2; v_gene: TRBV6-1; abundance: few; CDR3aa: CASIIHYSGELFF
j_gene: TRBJ1-1; v_gene: TRBV13; abundance: many; CDR3aa: CASSPGTVTSVTEAFF
j_gene: TRBJ2-2; v_gene: TRBV5-1; abundance: many; CDR3aa: CASSGLTDRGGRTGELFF
j_gene: TRBJ2-1; v_gene: TRBV4-2; abundance: many; CDR3aa: CASSQDTADDNEQFF